This T cell receptor (beta chain) is from a study of T cells in Graves' hyperthyroidism and ophthalmopathy. The investigators amplified TCR beta CDR3 regions from RNA transcripts. In the first-round RT-PCR of the TCR CDR3, the HTBI primer set was used. In TCRdb, the multiplex PCR reads were re-called with MiXCR into one record per CDR3 protein. The sample gives roughly 580,000 distinct CDR3 sequences, 40% to 55% of which show up once; roughly 8.2% is in the top ten. Trimming removed 0 bases at V and 9 bases at J, with 6 bases between. The germline V gene encodes CDR1 SNHLY and CDR2 FYNNEI. The CDR3 is 11 amino acids.

This chain connects TRBV2 to TRBJ2-7, with unresolved D. Sequencing was performed on peripheral blood or thyroid tissue (not recorded which). The TCR was taken from a woman between 18 and 30 years old with Graves' hyperthyroidism. The CDR3 DNA reads as TGTGCCAGCAGTGAAGCGAGAGGGCAGTACTTC. Amino acids: CASSEARGQYF.